This T cell receptor (beta chain) is from a study of PD-1 blockade in classical Hodgkin lymphoma. Findings and caveats of the study: Reports indicated that newly diagnosed patients had lower baseline TCR diversity than healthy donors did. Prior to therapy, complete responders displayed diversity much like that of newly diagnosed patients. What drove the repertoire differences, possibly disease activity or prior therapy, has not been defined. Whereas CD4+ TCR diversity had risen significantly by C4D1, CD8+ TCR diversity had not.

Germline lookup yields CDR1 SGHKS and CDR2 YYEKEE (reference sequence). The CDR3 length is 15 residues. Trimming removed 0 bases from V and 3 bases from J, with 13 bases in between. Clones were sequenced by immunoSEQ multiplex PCR, and TCRdb holds only the in-frame ones, with some missing. The sample carries fewer than 7,500 clones, about 62% recorded once. Time point: cycle 4 day 1 (C4D1), after more than five weeks of nivolumab. All patients relapsed after autologous stem cell transplantation, and brentuximab vedotin exposure varied. Thawed PBMCs were the source of CD8+ T cells, obtained through magnetic negative selection. Comments on this clone: Antigen unknown.

This clonotype originated in a human donor with classical Hodgkin lymphoma. The chain is built from TRBV5-5 and TRBJ2-7; a possible D gene is TRBD1 (6 bases). Sample: CD8+ T cells from blood, taken before the fourth cycle of nivolumab. CDR3 residues: CASSLGDTLNYEQYF. CDR3 bases: TGTGCCAGCAGCTTGGGGGACACCCTGAACTACGAGCAGTACTTC.